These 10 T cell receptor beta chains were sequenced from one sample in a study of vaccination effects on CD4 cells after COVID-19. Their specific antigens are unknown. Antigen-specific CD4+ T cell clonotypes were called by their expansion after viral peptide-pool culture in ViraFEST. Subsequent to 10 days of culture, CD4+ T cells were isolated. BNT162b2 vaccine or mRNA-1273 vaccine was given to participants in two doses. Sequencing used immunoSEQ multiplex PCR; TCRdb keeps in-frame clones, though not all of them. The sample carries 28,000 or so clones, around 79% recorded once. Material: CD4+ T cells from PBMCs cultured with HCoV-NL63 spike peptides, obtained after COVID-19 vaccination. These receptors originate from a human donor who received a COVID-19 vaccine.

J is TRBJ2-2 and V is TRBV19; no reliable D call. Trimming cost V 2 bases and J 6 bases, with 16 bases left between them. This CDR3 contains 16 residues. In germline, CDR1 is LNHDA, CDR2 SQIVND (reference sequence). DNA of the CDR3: TGTGCCAGTAGTATAAGGCCTGGAAGAAGCGCCGGGGAGCTGTTTTTT. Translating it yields CASSIRPGRSAGELFF.

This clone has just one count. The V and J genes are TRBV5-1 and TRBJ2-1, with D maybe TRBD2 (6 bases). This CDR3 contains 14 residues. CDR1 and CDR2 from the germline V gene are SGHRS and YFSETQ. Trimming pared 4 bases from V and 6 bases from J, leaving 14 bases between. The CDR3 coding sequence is TGCGCCAGCAGCCCAAGCCCAGCGGGCAATGAGCAGTTCTTC. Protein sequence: CASSPSPAGNEQFF.

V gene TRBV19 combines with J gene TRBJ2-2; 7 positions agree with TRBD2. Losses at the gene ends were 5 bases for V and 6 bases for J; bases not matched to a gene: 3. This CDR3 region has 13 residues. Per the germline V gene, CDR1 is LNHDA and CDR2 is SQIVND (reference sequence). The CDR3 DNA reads TGTGCCAGTAGTTCCCGGGGGGCCGGGGAGCTGTTTTTT. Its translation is CASSSRGAGELFF.

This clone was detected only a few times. The CDR3 DNA reads TGTGCCAGCAGCTTAGTGGGCCGTGGGGCCAACGTCCTGACTTTC. Amino acids: CASSLVGRGANVLTF. The V call is TRBV7-8, the J call TRBJ2-6; no clear D gene. The V end lost 1 base, the J end lost 3 bases, and 7 bases lay between the germline ends. The V gene's germline CDR1 is SGHVS and CDR2 FQNEAQ. This CDR3 region has 15 residues.

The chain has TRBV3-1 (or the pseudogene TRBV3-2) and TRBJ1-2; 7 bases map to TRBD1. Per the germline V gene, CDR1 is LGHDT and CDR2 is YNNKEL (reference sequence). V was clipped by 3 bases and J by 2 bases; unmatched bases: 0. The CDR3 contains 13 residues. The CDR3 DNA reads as TGTGCCAGCAGCCAGGGACAGAACTATGGCTACACCTTC. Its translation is CASSQGQNYGYTF.

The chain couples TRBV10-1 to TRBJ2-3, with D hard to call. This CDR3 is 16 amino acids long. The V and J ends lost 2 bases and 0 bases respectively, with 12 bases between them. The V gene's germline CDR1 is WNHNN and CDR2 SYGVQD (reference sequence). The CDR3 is CASSEGSERSTDTQYF. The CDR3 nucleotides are TGCGCCAGCAGTGAGGGGTCAGAGAGGAGCACAGATACGCAGTATTTT.

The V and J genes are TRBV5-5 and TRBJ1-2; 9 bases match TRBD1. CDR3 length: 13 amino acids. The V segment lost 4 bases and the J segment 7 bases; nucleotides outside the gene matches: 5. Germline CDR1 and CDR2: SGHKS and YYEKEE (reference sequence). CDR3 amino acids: CASSLDRGGGYTF. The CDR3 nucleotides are TGTGCCAGCAGCCTGGACAGGGGTGGTGGCTACACCTTC.

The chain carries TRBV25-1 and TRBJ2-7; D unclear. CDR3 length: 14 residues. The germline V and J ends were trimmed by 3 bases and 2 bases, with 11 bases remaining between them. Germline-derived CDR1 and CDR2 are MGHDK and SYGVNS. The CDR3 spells CASSDKAEPYEQYF. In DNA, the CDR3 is TGTGCCAGCAGTGATAAGGCAGAGCCCTACGAGCAGTACTTC.

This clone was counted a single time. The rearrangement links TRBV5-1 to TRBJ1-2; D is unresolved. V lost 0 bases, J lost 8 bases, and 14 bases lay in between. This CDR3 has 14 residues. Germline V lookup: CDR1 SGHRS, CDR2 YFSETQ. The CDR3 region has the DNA TGCGCCAGCAGCTTGGTCTTACAACCGTCGGGCTACACCTTC. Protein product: CASSLVLQPSGYTF.

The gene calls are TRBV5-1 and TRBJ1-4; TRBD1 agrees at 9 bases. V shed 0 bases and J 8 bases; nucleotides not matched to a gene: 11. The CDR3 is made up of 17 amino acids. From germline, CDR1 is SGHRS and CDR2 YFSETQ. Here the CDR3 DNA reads TGCGCCAGCAGCTTGGCCGGGACAGGGTTTGGAGGGGAAAAACTGTTTTTT. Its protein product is CASSLAGTGFGGEKLFF.